This T cell receptor beta chain appears in the sequencing data of a study of cytomegalovirus exposure and HLA in healthy donors. Study at large: Samples from HLA-typed donors yielded approximately 80 million unique TCRs in an early data release.

Overall study results and limits: Per published accounts, TCR beta sequences correctly predicted the HLA-A and HLA-B alleles of most subjects. Associated with cytomegalovirus, according to the listing, were 150 to 200 TCR beta chains. More clonal expansion characterized HLA-associated TCR beta chains than equally common others in a later analysis.

V lost 2 bases to trimming and J lost 5 bases, with 7 bases between them. CDR1 is SGHRS and CDR2 is YFSETQ in the germline V gene. There are 13 residues in the CDR3. PCR was performed using 60 Vbeta and 13 Jbeta primers. Profiled with immunoSEQ multiplex PCR; TCRdb holds only in-frame clones, not every one. The sample gives about 130,000 clones, 76% of which show up once; roughly 1.8% is in the top ten. Turning to this clone: Its antigen is still unknown.

The TCR comes from a female donor in good health and CMV-seropositive. V gene TRBV5-1 combines with J gene TRBJ1-4; a weak D match, TRBD1 (5 bases). Material for sequencing was PBMCs. CDR3 residues: CASSFQGNEKLFF. DNA for the CDR3: TGCGCCAGCAGCTTCCAGGGAAATGAAAAACTGTTTTTT.